The 10 T cell receptor beta chains below were found in one sample sequenced in a study of early T cells in non-severe SARS-CoV-2 infection. From the 5' RACE reads, TCRdb called clonotypes with MiXCR, one entry per CDR3 protein. The sample has some 58,000 distinct CDR3 sequences; about 11% are singletons. Sequencing was performed on whole blood, taken at baseline. All receptors come from an adult who was a healthcare worker with PCR-confirmed SARS-CoV-2 infection or an uninfected control (not recorded which).

This clonotype was seen ten or more times. The chain recombines TRBV5-1 with TRBJ2-3; 13 bases agree with TRBD2. Losses at the gene ends were 4 bases for V and 4 bases for J; bases not matched to a gene: 6. Germline CDR1 is SGHRS and CDR2 is YFSETQ. The CDR3 loop spans 16 amino acids. The chain's CDR3 is CASSRTSGGLADTQYF. CDR3 nucleotide sequence: TGCGCCAGCAGCAGGACTAGCGGGGGTTTGGCAGATACGCAGTATTTT.

CDR3 amino acids: CASSQAVAGMKGTQYF. In DNA form, the CDR3 reads TGTGCCAGCAGCCAAGCCGTGGCAGGGATGAAGGGGACGCAGTATTTT. This chain links TRBV6-2 or TRBV6-3 with TRBJ2-3; a weak D match, TRBD1 (5 bases). Trimming left V 6 bases short and J 9 bases short, with 25 bases between. CDR1 is MNHEY and CDR2 is SVGEGT in the germline V gene. The CDR3 length is 16 residues.

This clonotype has more than one count but fewer than ten. The chain uses TRBV19 and TRBJ2-5; 7 bases line up with TRBD1. This CDR3 has 13 residues. The germline gives CDR1 LNHDA, CDR2 SQIVND (reference sequence). Trimming took 3 bases from V and 4 from J; bases not matched to a gene: 2. The CDR3 here is CASSINRGETQYF. For the CDR3, the DNA is TGTGCCAGTAGTATCAACAGGGGAGAGACCCAGTACTTC.

The rearrangement links TRBV12-3 or TRBV12-4 to TRBJ1-6, with D hard to call. Trimming shortened V by 5 bases and J by 0 bases, and 5 bases separated the two germline ends. CDR3 size: 14 residues. Written as DNA, the CDR3 is TGTGCCAGCAGTGGGAGCTCCTATAATTCACCCCTCCACTTT. Protein product: CASSGSSYNSPLHF.

The V gene is TRBV5-5, the J gene TRBJ1-1; D is unresolved. The CDR3 length is 14 residues. In germline, CDR1 is SGHKS, CDR2 YYEKEE (reference sequence). V dropped 2 bases and J dropped 1 base, with 9 bases sitting between them. CDR3 residues: CASSLTWGNTEAFF. Written as DNA, the CDR3 is TGTGCCAGCAGCTTAACGTGGGGGAACACTGAAGCTTTCTTT.

The chain combines TRBV7-6 with TRBJ2-6, with a weak D call TRBD1 (6 bases). Germline assignment: CDR1 SGHVS and CDR2 FNYEAQ. The CDR3 has 15 residues. Trimming removed 3 bases at V and 7 bases at J, with 13 bases between. CDR3 nucleotide sequence: TGTGCCAGCAGCTTTTCGCCCGGGACAGCCAACGTCCTGACTTTC. Translating gives CASSFSPGTANVLTF.

In this sample, this clonotype turned up once. V is TRBV11-2 and J is TRBJ2-5; TRBD1 is a possible D gene (5 bases). The CDR3 is made up of 15 amino acids. The V gene lost 1 base and the J gene lost 3 bases, with 12 bases spanning the gap. The germline V gene encodes CDR1 SGHAT and CDR2 FQNNGV. CDR3 sequence (DNA): TGTGCCAGCAGCTTAGCCCGACTCAGGGAAGAGACCCAGTACTTC. Protein: CASSLARLREETQYF. Complete variable domain (other parts from reference TRBV11-2 and TRBJ2-5): EAGVAQSPRYKIIEKRQSVAFWCNPISGHATLYWYQQILGQGPKLLIQFQNNGVVDDSQLPKDRFSAERLKGVDSTLKIQPAKLEDSAVYLCASSLARLREETQYFGPGTRLLVL.

This clonotype was recorded many times. The chain uses TRBV7-9 and TRBJ1-1; D gene ambiguous. The germline V gene encodes CDR1 SEHNR and CDR2 FQNEAQ (reference sequence). Trimming cost V 5 bases and J 5 bases, with 12 bases left between them. CDR3 length: 13 amino acids. CDR3 protein: CASSPPDGTEAFF. The CDR3 coding sequence is TGTGCCAGCAGCCCCCCCGACGGGACTGAAGCTTTCTTT.

J is TRBJ2-2 and V is TRBV19; D is perhaps TRBD1 (6 bases). Germline CDR1 and CDR2: LNHDA and SQIVND (reference sequence). The CDR3 covers 15 residues. Deletions cut 3 bases from V and 1 base from J, with 9 bases between. As DNA, the CDR3 is TGTGCCAGTAGTATTCTGGACAGGAACACCGGGGAGCTGTTTTTT. Residues: CASSILDRNTGELFF.

This clonotype has ten or more counts. This chain connects TRBV9 to TRBJ2-2, with D possibly called TRBD1 or TRBD2 (6 bases each). Germline lookup yields CDR1 SGDLS and CDR2 YYNGEE. There are 17 residues in the CDR3. Trimming cost V 4 bases and J 4 bases, with 20 bases left between them. CDR3 nucleotide sequence: TGTGCCAGCAGCCCTTTGGGGGGCCGCTCCAGCACCGGGGAGCTGTTTTTT. Amino acid sequence: CASSPLGGRSSTGELFF.